This T cell receptor (beta chain) was identified during a study of regulatory T cells in long-lasting Graves disease. Study outcomes and limitations: Persistent disease preferred TRBV28, TRBJ1-2 and TRBJ2-5; new disease, TRBV20-1 and TRBJ2-1.

Time point given: persistent/refractory GD, antithyroid drugs over 5 years with positive TRAb. The TCR library was made from RNA extracted from PBMCs. Investigators prepared the TCR beta libraries by applying iRepertoire HTBI primers and Arm-PCR of CDR3 regions. Via MiXCR, TCRdb re-called the multiplex PCR reads, giving one row per CDR3 protein. The table shows about 470,000 distinct CDR3 sequences, with around 20% occurring only once. There are a few counts of this clonotype. Its cognate antigen is unknown. Possible read error: a much larger clone is one base away. The CDR3 is made up of 15 amino acids. Germline trimming cut 5 bases from V and 5 bases from J; bases unmatched to any gene: 9. The germline CDR1 and CDR2 sequences are SGHVS and FQNEAQ.

The sequence was collected from a female donor with Graves disease. J is TRBJ2-5 and V is TRBV7-8; TRBD2 agrees at 9 bases. Sequencing was performed on peripheral blood mononuclear cells (PBMCs), taken when the disease was refractory, from a patient treated with antithyroid drugs. CDR3 loop: CASSLRPAGGETQYF. In nucleotides, the CDR3 is TGTGCCAGCAGCCTCCGACCAGCGGGAGGCGAGACCCAGTACTTC.